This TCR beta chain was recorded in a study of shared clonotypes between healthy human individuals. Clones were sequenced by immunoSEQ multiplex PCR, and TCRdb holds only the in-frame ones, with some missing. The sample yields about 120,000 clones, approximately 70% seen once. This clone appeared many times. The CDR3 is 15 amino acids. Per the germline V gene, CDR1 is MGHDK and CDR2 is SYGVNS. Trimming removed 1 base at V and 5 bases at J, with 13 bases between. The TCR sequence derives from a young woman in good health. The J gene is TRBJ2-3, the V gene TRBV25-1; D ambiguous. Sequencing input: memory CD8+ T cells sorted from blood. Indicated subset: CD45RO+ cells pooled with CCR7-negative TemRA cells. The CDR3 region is CASSESSGPQDTQYF. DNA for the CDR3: TGTGCCAGCAGTGAATCCTCTGGACCCCAAGATACGCAGTATTTT.